This T cell receptor (beta chain) is from a study of blood T cells in healthy people across ages. Points on this clonotype: What it recognizes is unknown.

Findings and caveats of the study: Donors of long life had a larger count of naive CD4+ cells and greater diversity than aged donors. Among T cells, TCR beta diversity per million cells dropped roughly linearly as age rose.

The CDR3 covers 14 residues. CDR1 and CDR2 (germline): MNHNS, SASEGT. A J-beta primer mix and a sample-barcoded 5' primer were used in a second PCR of about 7 to 12 cycles. TCRdb reprocessed the 5' RACE reads with MiXCR, giving one entry per CDR3 protein. Here the sample spans 660,000 or so distinct CDR3 sequences, under 70% being singletons. The sequencing input was blood. This clonotype was sampled from a man aged 60 to 69 in good health. J is TRBJ2-4 and V is TRBV6-1; a weak D match, TRBD1 (6 bases). The DNA end lines up better with TRBJ2-7; the J call may be wrong. CDR3 DNA sequence: TGTGCCAGCAGCACCGGGACATCCTCCTACGAGCAGTACTTC. Protein: CASSTGTSSYEQYF.